This entry lists 20 T cell receptor beta chains sequenced from one sample in a study of blood T cell repertoires in COVID-19 (dated by TCRdb to 2020 to 2022). Libraries were prepared through the immunoSEQ multiplex PCR assay. TCRdb re-hosts the immuneACCESS table, in-frame sequences only. Its copies lack some clones; in the studies checked, an unresolved V gene accounts for under half of them, and the cause for the rest is not known. The sample includes some 160,000 clones, with approximately 88% observed a single time. Approximately 2.9% of the sample comes from the top ten. Sequenced sample: peripheral blood. Every receptor here comes from a man aged 60 to 75 with acute or convalescent COVID-19.

The table lists this clone with a few counts. The rearrangement uses TRBV2 and TRBJ1-2, with D perhaps matching TRBD1 (5 bases). This CDR3 is built from 13 residues. Deletions cut 9 bases from V and 0 bases from J, with 11 bases between. Per germline, CDR1 SNHLY and CDR2 FYNNEI. The CDR3: CASTTATNYGYTF. As DNA, the CDR3 is TGTGCCAGTACGACAGCTACTAACTATGGCTACACCTTC.

This clone occurred a few times. This chain joins TRBV12-5 and TRBJ1-2; 7 nucleotides match TRBD1. This CDR3 is 16 amino acids long. Germline CDR1 and CDR2: LGHNT and FRNRAP. V trimming: 6 bases; J trimming: 4 bases; junction bases outside the gene matches: 14. CDR3 in DNA: TGTGCTAGTGGACAAACCGGACAGGACCATATCTATGGCTACACCTTC. Its protein product is CASGQTGQDHIYGYTF.

CDR3 region: CASSLGQGGDEQYF. CDR3 sequence (DNA): TGTGCCAGCAGCTTGGGACAGGGGGGAGACGAGCAGTACTTC. The chain has TRBV11-2 and TRBJ2-7; 11 nucleotides line up with TRBD1. There are 14 residues in the CDR3. The V gene end was trimmed by 3 bases and the J gene end by 5 bases; junction bases not matched to a gene: 3. Germline-derived CDR1 and CDR2 are SGHAT and FQNNGV.

V and J are TRBV24-1 and TRBJ2-1; 7 bases match TRBD1. The CDR3 extends over 15 amino acids. J gave up 0 bases and V 5 bases, and 3 bases lay outside the gene matches. Germline V lookup: CDR1 KGHDR, CDR2 SFDVKD. CDR3 amino acids: CATSAWTGSYNEQFF. The CDR3 DNA sequence: TGTGCCACCAGTGCATGGACAGGCTCCTACAATGAGCAGTTCTTC.

The CDR3 region is CASSYPPQAPTDTQYF. CDR3 in DNA: TGTGCCAGCAGCTACCCTCCGCAGGCACCCACAGATACGCAGTATTTT. V gene TRBV5-5 combines with J gene TRBJ2-3; D is ambiguous. This CDR3 contains 16 residues. V was trimmed by 3 bases and J by 2 bases, leaving 16 bases between them. CDR1 is SGHKS, CDR2 YYEKEE, per germline (reference sequence).

This chain uses TRBV3-1 (or the pseudogene TRBV3-2) with TRBJ2-2; no firm D call. The germline CDR1 and CDR2 sequences are LGHDT and YNNKEL (reference sequence). V was shortened by 3 bases and J by 4 bases, with 9 bases between the two germline ends. The CDR3 runs 14 residues. CDR3 bases: TGTGCCAGCAGCCAGGGCTATTCCACCGGGGAGCTGTTTTTT. It specifies CASSQGYSTGELFF.

The chain carries TRBV19 and TRBJ2-3; 12 bases are shared with TRBD2. CDR1 is LNHDA and CDR2 is SQIVND in the germline V gene (reference sequence). Unmatched junction bases numbered 10, after V lost 5 bases and J lost 10 bases. The CDR3 is made up of 15 amino acids. CDR3 bases: TGTGCCAGTAGTTCCGGGACTAGCGGGCAAGGATCGCAGTATTTT. It yields the protein CASSSGTSGQGSQYF. The complete variable domain, with remaining parts taken from reference TRBV19 and TRBJ2-3, reads DGGITQSPKYLFRKEGQNVTLSCEQNLNHDAMYWYRQDPGQGLRLIYYSQIVNDFQKGDIAEGYSVSREKKESFPLTVTSAQKNPTAFYLCASSSGTSGQGSQYFGPGTRLTVL.

In this sample, this clone turned up a few times. V usage is TRBV5-4 and J usage is TRBJ2-4, with 12 bases lining up with TRBD1. Looked up from germline, CDR1 is SGHNT and CDR2 is YYREEE (reference sequence). The J segment lost 6 bases and the V segment lost 4 bases, leaving 8 bases of the junction unmatched. The CDR3 has 16 amino acids. For the CDR3, the DNA is TGTGCCAGCAGCCTGGGACAGGGGGCGTCTATAAACATTCAGTACTTC. Translated: CASSLGQGASINIQYF.

CDR3 sequence reads: CASSLGQGVYEQYF. As DNA, the CDR3 is TGTGCCAGCAGCTTGGGACAGGGGGTCTACGAGCAGTACTTC. The chain uses TRBV6-5 and TRBJ2-7; 11 bases agree with TRBD1. The germline CDR1 and CDR2 sequences are MNHEY and SVGAGI. Losses at the gene ends were 6 bases for V and 3 bases for J; bases not matched to a gene: 4. The CDR3 totals 14 residues.

V gene TRBV5-1 combines with J gene TRBJ2-2; 7 positions agree with TRBD1. V lost 4 bases, J lost 3 bases, and 9 bases stayed unmatched. Looked up from germline, CDR1 is SGHRS and CDR2 is YFSETQ. The CDR3 loop spans 16 amino acids. CDR3 region: CASSITSGGHTGELFF. CDR3 sequence (DNA): TGCGCCAGCAGCATTACATCAGGGGGACACACCGGGGAGCTGTTTTTT.

The chain couples TRBV28 to TRBJ1-4; TRBD1 matches 7 bases. The CDR3 loop spans 16 amino acids. V lost 6 bases, J lost 4 bases, and 11 bases stayed unmatched. The germline CDR1 and CDR2 sequences are MDHEN and SYDVKM. The CDR3 spells CASRSTGVQNNEKLFF. In DNA form, the CDR3 reads TGTGCCAGCAGAAGCACAGGGGTCCAAAATAATGAAAAACTGTTTTTT.

The V and J genes are TRBV27 and TRBJ1-1, with 9 bases aligning to TRBD1. This CDR3 spans 16 amino acids. Germline loops: CDR1 MNHEY, CDR2 SMNVEV (reference sequence). Losses at the gene ends were 5 bases for V and 1 base for J; bases not matched to a gene: 8. CDR3 in amino acids: CASSTRTGAANTEAFF. Written as DNA, the CDR3 is TGTGCCAGCAGTACCCGGACAGGGGCGGCGAACACTGAAGCTTTCTTT.

The chain employs TRBV11-2 and TRBJ1-2; 10 nucleotides match TRBD1. Germline CDR1 reads SGHAT; CDR2 reads FQNNGV. Germline trimming cut 1 base from V and 7 bases from J; bases unmatched to any gene: 6. This CDR3 contains 15 residues. CDR3 nucleotide sequence: TGTGCCAGCAGCTTAGGGGACAGGGGAAGTCGTGGCTACACCTTC. Amino acid sequence: CASSLGDRGSRGYTF.

This chain uses TRBV6-5 with TRBJ2-3; TRBD1 is a possible D gene (6 bases). V lost 2 bases, J lost 3 bases, and 9 bases lay in between. The CDR3 spans 14 residues. Germline V CDR1 and CDR2: MNHEY, SVGAGI. The CDR3 region is CASSYPGVTDTQYF. The CDR3 bases are TGTGCCAGCAGTTACCCAGGGGTGACAGATACGCAGTATTTT.

This chain uses TRBV10-3 with TRBJ2-2; 15 bases align to TRBD2. Germline loops: CDR1 ENHRY, CDR2 SYGVKD. This CDR3 has 20 residues. J gave up 0 bases and V 0 bases, and 5 bases lay outside the gene matches. CDR3 loop: CAISESPGLAGGANTGELFF. CDR3 nucleotide sequence: TGTGCCATCAGTGAGTCCCCGGGACTAGCGGGGGGCGCGAACACCGGGGAGCTGTTTTTT.

The chain couples TRBV3-1 (or the pseudogene TRBV3-2) to TRBJ1-2; D gene uncertain. This CDR3 is built from 14 residues. The germline V gene has CDR1 LGHDT and CDR2 YNNKEL (reference sequence). Trimming stripped 4 bases from V and 5 bases from J, with 14 bases between. The CDR3 reads CASSPRGLGYGYTF. The CDR3 DNA is TGTGCCAGCAGCCCAAGAGGGTTGGGGTATGGCTACACCTTC.

About this clone itself: The same CDR3 also results from other DNA sequences found in this sample. For the CDR3, the DNA is TGTGCCAGCAGTGAAAGACAGGGGGGCAATCAGCCCCAGCATTTT. It specifies CASSERQGGNQPQHF. The chain combines TRBV2 with TRBJ1-5; 9 nucleotides line up with TRBD1. The CDR3 has 15 amino acids. The trim removed 2 bases at V and 2 bases at J, leaving 1 base unmatched. Germline V gene data show CDR1 as SNHLY and CDR2 as FYNNEI.

CDR3 residues: CASSARVRDGGYTF. The CDR3 DNA sequence: TGCGCCAGCAGCGCCAGGGTTAGAGATGGTGGCTACACCTTC. The genes are TRBV5-1 and TRBJ1-2; weak D call: TRBD1 (5 bases). V was shortened by 4 bases and J by 7 bases, with 17 bases between the two germline ends. Germline values: CDR1 SGHRS, CDR2 YFSETQ. The CDR3 is 14 residues long.

The chain carries TRBV1 and TRBJ2-3; the DNA was not used to check the table's D call, TRBD2. TRBV1 corresponds to a pseudogene. The CDR3 runs 19 residues. CDR3 nucleotide sequence: TGCACCAGCAGCCACCACCTACCTCTAGAGCGGGGGAGCACAGATACGCAGTATTTT. Protein sequence: CTSSHHLPLERGSTDTQYF.

The chain carries TRBV7-2 and TRBJ1-5, with 8 bases that match TRBD1. CDR3 size: 15 residues. CDR1 and CDR2 (germline): SGHTA, FQGNSA. After removal of 5 bases from V and 2 bases from J, the junction contained 5 bases not matched to a gene. The CDR3 protein is CASSRTGKGNQPQHF. In DNA form, the CDR3 reads TGTGCCAGCAGCCGGACAGGGAAGGGCAATCAGCCCCAGCATTTT.